Sequencing of this TCR beta chain was carried out in a study of CD8 T cells in Susac syndrome. Purification of the CD8+ and CD4+ T cells relied on negative isolation, and TEMRA cells underwent FACS enrichment. When the RNA was reverse transcribed, random hexamers were used with an input of roughly 0.45 to 1 ug. By means of immunoSEQ multiplex PCR, TCR beta CDR3 spanning 54 Vbeta and 13 Jbeta underwent amplification. TCRdb reprocessed the immunoSEQ multiplex PCR reads with MiXCR, giving one entry per CDR3 protein. The sample comprises about 200,000 distinct CDR3 sequences, 85% to 95% of which are singletons, and approximately 0.094% rests with the top ten. The CDR3 sequence is 19 residues long. Deletions cut 3 bases from V and 2 bases from J, with 26 bases between. CDR1 is DFQATT, CDR2 SNEGSKA, per germline (reference sequence).

The receptor comes from a human donor in good health. The sample consisted of CD4+ T cells from PBMCs. This sequence joins TRBV20-1 and TRBJ1-5, with D perhaps matching TRBD1 (6 bases). The CDR3 reads CSASHGTLGMGLGNQPQHF. Here the CDR3 DNA reads TGCAGTGCTAGCCACGGGACATTGGGTATGGGGCTTGGCAATCAGCCCCAGCATTTT.